Given below is one T cell receptor (beta chain) in context. Its antigen is unidentified. The data were produced by immunoSEQ multiplex PCR, yet TCRdb's version contains in-frame clones alone and is incomplete. Of 180,000 or so clones listed, approximately 90% are singletons. This sample is drawn from a study of T cell responses to AZD1222 COVID-19 vaccine. Study-level points and caveats: Donor demographics were predominantly white British with a female majority; clonal diversity may be underestimated. Samples come after the peak T cell response, not at day 14.

The CDR3 sequence is 15 residues long. Germline CDR1 and CDR2: SGHAT and FQNNGV. Losses at the gene ends were 0 bases for V and 8 bases for J; bases not matched to a gene: 5. Sequencing was performed on peripheral blood, taken 28 days after the second AZD1222 dose. This sequence was found in an adult who received the AZD1222 COVID-19 vaccine. This rearrangement joins TRBV11-2 to TRBJ1-4, with 8 bases fitting TRBD1. DNA for the CDR3: TGTGCCAGCAGCTTAGATCCAGGGGGCGGCGAAAAACTGTTTTTT. Its protein product is CASSLDPGGGEKLFF. The complete variable domain, with remaining parts taken from reference TRBV11-2 and TRBJ1-4, reads EAGVAQSPRYKIIEKRQSVAFWCNPISGHATLYWYQQILGQGPKLLIQFQNNGVVDDSQLPKDRFSAERLKGVDSTLKIQPAKLEDSAVYLCASSLDPGGGEKLFFGSGTQLSVL.